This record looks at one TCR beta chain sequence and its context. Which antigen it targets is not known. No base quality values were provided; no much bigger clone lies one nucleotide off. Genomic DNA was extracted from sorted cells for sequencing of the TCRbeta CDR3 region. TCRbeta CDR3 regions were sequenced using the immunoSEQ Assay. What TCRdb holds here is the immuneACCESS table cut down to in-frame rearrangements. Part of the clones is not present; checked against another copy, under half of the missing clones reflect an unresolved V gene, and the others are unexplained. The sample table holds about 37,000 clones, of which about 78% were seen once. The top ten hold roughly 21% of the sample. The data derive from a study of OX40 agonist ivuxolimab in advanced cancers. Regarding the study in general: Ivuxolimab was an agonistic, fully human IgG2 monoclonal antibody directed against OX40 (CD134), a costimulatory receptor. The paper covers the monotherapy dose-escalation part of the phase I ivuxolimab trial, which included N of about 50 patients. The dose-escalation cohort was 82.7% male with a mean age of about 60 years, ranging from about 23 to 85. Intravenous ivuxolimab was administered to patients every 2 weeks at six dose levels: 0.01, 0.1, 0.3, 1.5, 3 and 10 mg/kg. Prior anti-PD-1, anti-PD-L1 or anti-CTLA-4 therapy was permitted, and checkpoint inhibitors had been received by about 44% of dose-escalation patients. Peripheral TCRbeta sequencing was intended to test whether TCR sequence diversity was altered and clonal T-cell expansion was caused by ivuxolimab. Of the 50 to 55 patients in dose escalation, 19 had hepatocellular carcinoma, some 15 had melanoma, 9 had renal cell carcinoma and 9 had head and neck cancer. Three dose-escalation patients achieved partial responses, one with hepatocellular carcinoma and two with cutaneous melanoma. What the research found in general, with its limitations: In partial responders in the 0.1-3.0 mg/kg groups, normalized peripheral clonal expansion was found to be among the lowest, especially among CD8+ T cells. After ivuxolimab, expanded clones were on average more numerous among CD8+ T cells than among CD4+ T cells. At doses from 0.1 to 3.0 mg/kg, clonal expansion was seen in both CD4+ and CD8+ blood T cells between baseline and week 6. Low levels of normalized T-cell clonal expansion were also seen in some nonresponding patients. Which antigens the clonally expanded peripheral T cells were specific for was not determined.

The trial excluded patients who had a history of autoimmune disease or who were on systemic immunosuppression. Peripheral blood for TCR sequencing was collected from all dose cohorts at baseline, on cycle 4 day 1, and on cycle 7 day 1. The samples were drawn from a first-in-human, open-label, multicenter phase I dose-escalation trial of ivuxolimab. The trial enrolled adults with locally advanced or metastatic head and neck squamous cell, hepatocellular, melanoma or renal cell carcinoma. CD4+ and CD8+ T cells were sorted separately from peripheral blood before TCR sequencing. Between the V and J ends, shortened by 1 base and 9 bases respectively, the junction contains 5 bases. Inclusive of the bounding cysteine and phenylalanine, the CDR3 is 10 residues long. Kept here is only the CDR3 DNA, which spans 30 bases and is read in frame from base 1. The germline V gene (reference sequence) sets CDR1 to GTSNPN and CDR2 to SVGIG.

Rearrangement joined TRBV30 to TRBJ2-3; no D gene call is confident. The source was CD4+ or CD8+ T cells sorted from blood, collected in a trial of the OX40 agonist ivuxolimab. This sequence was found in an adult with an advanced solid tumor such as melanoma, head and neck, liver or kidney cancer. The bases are TGTGCCTGGAGTGGATCAACGCAGTATTTT. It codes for CAWSGSTQYF.